Described below is a single T cell receptor (beta chain) sequence and its context. Germline-derived CDR1 and CDR2 are MNHEY and SVGAGI. The CDR3 length is 15 residues. The V gene lost 7 bases and the J gene lost 5 bases, with 20 bases spanning the gap. In the source study's methods: Amplification of reference gene primers provided the estimated nucleated cell counts. The method was immunoSEQ multiplex PCR; TCRdb's version includes in-frame clones alone and lacks a portion of them. That table furnishes V, J and clone size, whereas the DNA furnished D and trimming. The data show roughly 100,000 clones, with approximately 84% seen just once and more than 20% held by the top ten. The data are from a study of blood T cell repertoires in COVID-19. Background on the study: Donors in the United States, Italy and Spain gave samples during acute or convalescent COVID-19. PBMCs, B-cell-depleted T cells, or T cells were the source of the cDNA or gDNA that made up the material.

This TCR derives from a man aged 80 or over with active or convalescent COVID-19. The sequenced sample was peripheral blood. The V gene is TRBV6-5, the J gene TRBJ1-1; D is uncertain. The CDR3 DNA reads TGTGCCAGCAACGAAGGGAGCCAGCCGTGGACTGAAGCTTTCTTT. Protein sequence: CASNEGSQPWTEAFF.